Listed here are 30 T cell receptor beta chains from one sample, sequenced in a study of T cell responses to AZD1222 COVID-19 vaccine (dated by TCRdb to the early 2020s). The receptor library was made with the immunoSEQ multiplex PCR assay. TCRdb re-hosts the immuneACCESS table, in-frame sequences only. Its copies lack some clones; in the studies checked, an unresolved V gene accounts for under half of them, and the cause for the rest is not known. Here the sample has 85,000 to 100,000 clones; 85% to 90% occur a single time. The top ten clonotypes cover 4% to 5% of the sample. The label giving this sample's time point can be read as: about 28 days (+/-7) after the second vaccine dose. The specimen was peripheral blood, collected 28 days after the second AZD1222 dose. These receptors all come from an adult who received the AZD1222 COVID-19 vaccine.

The chain joins TRBV3-1 (or the pseudogene TRBV3-2) to TRBJ1-4, with unresolved D. Germline V lookup: CDR1 LGHDT, CDR2 YNNKEL (reference sequence). This CDR3 is 14 amino acids long. V was trimmed by 1 base and J by 3 bases, leaving 6 bases between them. The CDR3 is CASSQGHPNEKLFF. The CDR3 bases are TGTGCCAGCAGCCAAGGACACCCTAATGAAAAACTGTTTTTT.

The CDR3 region has the DNA TGTGCCAGTAGTGGGGTTCGGGACGGGGATTCCTACGAGCAGTACTTC. Its protein product is CASSGVRDGDSYEQYF. The gene calls are TRBV19 and TRBJ2-7, with D perhaps given as TRBD1 or TRBD2 (5 bases each). The ends were cut back, 5 bases at V and 1 base at J, with 18 bases in the middle. Per germline, CDR1 LNHDA and CDR2 SQIVND (reference sequence). This CDR3 has 16 residues.

This clone was recorded once. The rearrangement links TRBV4-1 to TRBJ1-1, with a weak D call TRBD1 (5 bases). The CDR3 extends over 14 amino acids. CDR1 and CDR2 (germline): MGHRA, YSYEKL. Trimming removed 4 bases at V and 0 bases at J, with 9 bases between. CDR3 protein: CASSRTRVNTEAFF. CDR3 DNA sequence: TGCGCCAGCAGCCGAACCAGGGTGAACACTGAAGCTTTCTTT.

This chain joins TRBV5-7 and TRBJ1-4, with 11 bases fitting TRBD1. TRBV5-7 is an open reading frame, and its role is uncertain. The junction had 8 bases not matched to a gene; V was cut back by 4 bases and J by 6 bases. This CDR3 is 16 amino acids long. The CDR3 protein is CASSRGRDRGDEKLFF. The CDR3 DNA reads TGTGCCAGCAGCAGGGGCCGGGACAGGGGGGATGAAAAACTGTTTTTT.

V usage is TRBV5-1 and J usage is TRBJ2-2; D possibly uses TRBD1 or TRBD2 (5 bases each). The CDR3 is made up of 16 amino acids. Between the trimmed V and J ends, which lost 5 bases and 2 bases, there was a span of 16 bases. Germline values: CDR1 SGHRS, CDR2 YFSETQ. The CDR3 region is CASRTGTGRNTGELFF. The CDR3 bases are TGCGCCAGCAGAACTGGGACGGGGCGAAACACCGGGGAGCTGTTTTTT. Drawing the rest from reference TRBV5-1 and TRBJ2-2, the complete variable domain is KAGVTQTPRYLIKTRGQQVTLSCSPISGHRSVSWYQQTPGQGLQFLFEYFSETQRNKGNFPGRFSGRQFSNSRSEMNVSTLELGDSALYLCASRTGTGRNTGELFFGEGSRLTVL.

The chain joins TRBV11-2 to TRBJ1-4; 8 nucleotides align to TRBD1. CDR1 and CDR2 (germline): SGHAT, FQNNGV. The CDR3 consists of 14 residues. Losses at the gene ends were 5 bases for V and 5 bases for J; bases not matched to a gene: 4. Here the CDR3 DNA reads TGTGCCAGCAGCCCGCGGACAGGGAATGAAAAACTGTTTTTT. Translating gives CASSPRTGNEKLFF. The whole variable domain, filled in from reference TRBV11-2 and TRBJ1-4, reads EAGVAQSPRYKIIEKRQSVAFWCNPISGHATLYWYQQILGQGPKLLIQFQNNGVVDDSQLPKDRFSAERLKGVDSTLKIQPAKLEDSAVYLCASSPRTGNEKLFFGSGTQLSVL.

The chain carries TRBV3-1 (or the pseudogene TRBV3-2) and TRBJ2-7; no reliable D call. With 2 bases removed from V and 2 bases from J, the gap between germline ends came to 7 bases. CDR3 size: 13 residues. CDR1 and CDR2 (germline): LGHDT, YNNKEL (reference sequence). This CDR3 is CASSQYPPYEQYF. The CDR3 DNA reads as TGTGCCAGCAGCCAATACCCGCCCTACGAGCAGTACTTC.

The chain employs TRBV7-9 and TRBJ2-1; 9 bases are a match to TRBD2. This CDR3 has 17 amino acids. With 5 bases clipped from V and 1 base from J, the junction kept 9 bases outside the gene matches. Germline CDR1 SEHNR, CDR2 FQNEAQ (reference sequence). The CDR3 loop reads CASSPMGGGASYNEQFF. The CDR3, as DNA: TGTGCCAGCAGCCCCATGGGCGGGGGGGCTTCCTACAATGAGCAGTTCTTC.

CDR3 DNA sequence: TGTGCCTGGAGTGACCAAGAGACCCAGTACTTC. As protein: CAWSDQETQYF. This chain joins TRBV30 and TRBJ2-5; no firm D call. The V and J ends lost 1 base and 0 bases respectively, with 0 bases between them. CDR3 size: 11 residues. Per germline, CDR1 GTSNPN and CDR2 SVGIG (reference sequence).

The V and J genes are TRBV4-1 and TRBJ1-6, with a weak D call TRBD1 (5 bases). This CDR3 region has 16 residues. Germline CDR1 reads MGHRA; CDR2 reads YSYEKL. The V end was cut by 1 base, the J end by 9 bases, with 16 bases between. CDR3 nucleotide sequence: TGCGCCAGCAGCCAAGGCCAGGGAGGGGTGGTTTCACCCCTCCACTTT. Translation gives CASSQGQGGVVSPLHF.

The chain couples TRBV6-4 to TRBJ2-1; D is possibly TRBD1 (5 bases). The CDR3 contains 14 residues. V shed 4 bases and J shed 8 bases, with 15 bases lying between them. Germline-derived CDR1 and CDR2 are MRHNA and SNTAGT. The CDR3 here is CASSVQGAGDEQFF. In DNA, the CDR3 is TGTGCCAGCAGTGTTCAGGGCGCAGGCGATGAGCAGTTCTTC.

This sequence joins TRBV9 and TRBJ1-2, with D unresolved. The V end was cut by 1 base, the J end by 8 bases, with 12 bases between. The CDR3 runs to 13 residues. Germline CDR1 reads SGDLS; CDR2 reads YYNGEE. The CDR3, as DNA: TGTGCCAGCAGCGTATCGGGTTCTAAGGGCTACACCTTC. It translates to CASSVSGSKGYTF.

V gene TRBV29-1 combines with J gene TRBJ1-1; D call uncertain. Germline lookup yields CDR1 SQVTM and CDR2 ANQGSEA. CDR3 size: 14 residues. Trimming removed 6 bases from V and 1 base from J, with 15 bases in between. CDR3: CSVGEGRANTEAFF. The CDR3 DNA sequence: TGCAGCGTCGGAGAGGGCCGGGCGAACACTGAAGCTTTCTTT.

This chain links TRBV20-1 with TRBJ1-1; perhaps TRBD1 as D (5 bases). The length of the CDR3 is 13 residues. The germline gives CDR1 DFQATT, CDR2 SNEGSKA (reference sequence). The V and J ends lost 3 bases and 5 bases respectively, with 13 bases between them. The CDR3 loop reads CSASGGYLTEAFF. CDR3 DNA sequence: TGCAGTGCTAGTGGGGGATATTTGACTGAAGCTTTCTTT.

The V call is TRBV3-1 (or the pseudogene TRBV3-2), the J call TRBJ1-6; no firm D call. Trimming removed 2 bases at V and 3 bases at J, with 14 bases between. This CDR3 contains 17 residues. The germline gives CDR1 LGHDT, CDR2 YNNKEL (reference sequence). The CDR3 region has the DNA TGTGCCAGCAGCCAAACACCCGCCGAGCTCTATAATTCACCCCTCCACTTT. Translating gives CASSQTPAELYNSPLHF.

This clone was found once. This chain links TRBV6-1 with TRBJ2-5; 9 bases are a match to TRBD1. Germline CDR1 reads MNHNS; CDR2 reads SASEGT. V was pared by 2 bases and J by 7 bases, with 8 bases of the junction left unmatched. This CDR3 is 15 amino acids long. DNA of the CDR3: TGTGCCAGCAGTGAACCAGGGACAGGGAGGGGGACCCAGTACTTC. Translating gives CASSEPGTGRGTQYF.

This chain connects TRBV1 to TRBJ1-5. TRBV1 is recorded as a pseudogene. CDR3 length: 12 amino acids. The CDR3 nucleotides read TGCACCAGCAGCCAAGGGGGTCAGCCCCAGCATTTT. Translation: CTSSQGGQPQHF.

The chain links TRBV3-1 (or the pseudogene TRBV3-2) to TRBJ1-2; possibly TRBD1 for D (6 bases). Looked up from germline, CDR1 is LGHDT and CDR2 is YNNKEL (reference sequence). CDR3 length: 15 amino acids. Trimming took 2 bases from V and 2 from J, leaving 12 bases between them. CDR3 DNA: TGTGCCAGCAGCCAAATGGAACAGGGAAACTATGGCTACACCTTC. Translated, it gives CASSQMEQGNYGYTF.

This clone was seen a single time. The chain recombines TRBV5-1 with TRBJ2-2, with TRBD1 matching 7 bases. The V gene end was trimmed by 5 bases and the J gene end by 1 base; junction bases not matched to a gene: 5. Germline values: CDR1 SGHRS, CDR2 YFSETQ. This CDR3 is 15 amino acids long. In DNA form, the CDR3 reads TGCGCCAGCAGTTTACAGGGGTTGAACACCGGGGAGCTGTTTTTT. Protein sequence: CASSLQGLNTGELFF.

The chain links TRBV19 to TRBJ1-5; D call uncertain. This CDR3 is 13 amino acids long. V was cut by 3 bases and J by 5 bases, with 8 bases left in between. Looked up from germline, CDR1 is LNHDA and CDR2 is SQIVND (reference sequence). CDR3 sequence: CASSIRRDQPQHF. The CDR3 nucleotides are TGTGCCAGTAGTATCAGGAGGGATCAGCCCCAGCATTTT.

The CDR3 here is CASSRLWGDSPLHF. CDR3 sequence (DNA): TGTGCCAGCAGTCGCTTGTGGGGGGATTCACCCCTCCACTTT. This rearrangement joins TRBV27 to TRBJ1-6; maybe TRBD1 (5 bases). V was clipped by 5 bases and J by 8 bases, with 13 bases between them. The CDR3 loop spans 14 amino acids. CDR1 and CDR2 (germline): MNHEY, SMNVEV (reference sequence).

The CDR3 is CSVESGGVTDTQYF. CDR3 nucleotides: TGCAGCGTTGAAAGCGGGGGGGTCACAGATACGCAGTATTTT. The chain employs TRBV29-1 and TRBJ2-3; 10 bases match TRBD2. V was clipped by 2 bases and J by 2 bases; unmatched bases: 1. In germline, CDR1 is SQVTM, CDR2 ANQGSEA. This CDR3 has 14 amino acids.

This clone was seen a few times. V and J are TRBV7-9 and TRBJ2-1; 10 bases are a match to TRBD1. The germline CDR1 and CDR2 sequences are SEHNR and FQNEAQ (reference sequence). This CDR3 has 16 amino acids. V trimming: 5 bases; J trimming: 6 bases; junction bases outside the gene matches: 10. CDR3 bases: TGTGCCAGCAGCCCGACCGGGACAGGGGCGCCCAATGAGCAGTTCTTC. Its protein is CASSPTGTGAPNEQFF.

This clone has a single count. V gene TRBV6-5 combines with J gene TRBJ1-2; possibly TRBD1 for D (6 bases). Trimming removed 7 bases from V and 4 bases from J, with 19 bases in between. CDR3 length equals 15 residues. Germline values: CDR1 MNHEY, CDR2 SVGAGI. Here the CDR3 reads CASTYDSGATYGYTF. In nucleotides, the CDR3 is TGTGCCAGCACATACGATTCAGGGGCGACCTATGGCTACACCTTC.

The J gene is TRBJ2-3, the V gene TRBV11-2; maybe TRBD2 (6 bases). V lost 1 base and J lost 2, with 10 bases in between. The CDR3 runs 15 residues. Per germline, CDR1 SGHAT and CDR2 FQNNGV. The CDR3, as DNA: TGTGCCAGCAGCTTAGTAGGAGGGAACACAGATACGCAGTATTTT. It specifies CASSLVGGNTDTQYF. Supplemented by reference TRBV11-2 and TRBJ2-3, the full variable domain reads EAGVAQSPRYKIIEKRQSVAFWCNPISGHATLYWYQQILGQGPKLLIQFQNNGVVDDSQLPKDRFSAERLKGVDSTLKIQPAKLEDSAVYLCASSLVGGNTDTQYFGPGTRLTVL.

The CDR3 loop is CASSQAWGGYTF. In nucleotides, the CDR3 is TGTGCCAGCAGCCAAGCCTGGGGAGGCTACACCTTC. V is TRBV3-1 (or the pseudogene TRBV3-2) and J is TRBJ1-2, with D unresolved. The CDR3 is 12 residues long. The V gene lost 1 base and the J gene lost 8 bases, with 8 bases spanning the gap. The germline gives CDR1 LGHDT, CDR2 YNNKEL (reference sequence).

The genes are TRBV6-5 and TRBJ2-7; D unclear. The CDR3 contains 13 residues. Germline loops: CDR1 MNHEY, CDR2 SVGAGI. V was shortened by 5 bases and J by 4 bases, with 12 bases between the two germline ends. CDR3 DNA sequence: TGTGCCAGCAGTCCTCGCCCTTCTTACGAGCAGTACTTC. Residues: CASSPRPSYEQYF.

The rearrangement links TRBV3-1 (or the pseudogene TRBV3-2) to TRBJ1-1, with TRBD1 matching over 7 bases. V was clipped by 4 bases and J by 5 bases; unmatched bases: 4. Germline V gene sequence: CDR1 LGHDT, CDR2 YNNKEL (reference sequence). This CDR3 contains 13 residues. The CDR3 is CASSRRQGTEAFF. CDR3 DNA sequence: TGTGCCAGCAGCCGACGACAGGGAACTGAAGCTTTCTTT.

This chain uses TRBV6-5 with TRBJ1-1, with 8 bases identical to TRBD1. CDR1 MNHEY and CDR2 SVGAGI come from the germline V gene. J lost 5 bases, V lost 0 bases, and 8 bases had no gene match. The CDR3 contains 16 residues. The CDR3 DNA reads TGTGCCAGCAGTTACTCGAGGACAGGGACAGGTACTGAAGCTTTCTTT. This gives the protein CASSYSRTGTGTEAFF.

The chain links TRBV3-1 (or the pseudogene TRBV3-2) to TRBJ1-3; TRBD1 agrees at 8 bases. The CDR3 is 15 residues long. Germline V CDR1 and CDR2: LGHDT, YNNKEL (reference sequence). V was clipped by 4 bases and J by 0 bases; unmatched bases: 2. CDR3 nucleotides: TGTGCCAGCAGCCCGGGACAGGACTCTGGAAACACCATATATTTT. This codes for CASSPGQDSGNTIYF.